This T cell receptor beta chain was profiled in a study of cytomegalovirus exposure and HLA in healthy donors. Points on this clone: What it binds is unknown.

Germline V gives CDR1 SGDLS, CDR2 YYNGEE. CDR3 length equals 14 residues. The V gene lost 2 bases and the J gene lost 0 bases, with 6 bases spanning the gap. The PCR made use of 60 Vbeta and 13 Jbeta primers. The assay was immunoSEQ multiplex PCR, and TCRdb's table has in-frame clones only and misses some. The sample includes about 140,000 clones, over 80% of them seen just once. General study findings and limits: A list of roughly 160 TCR beta chains associated with cytomegalovirus was given. Rarity characterized most TCR sequences, yet some public TCRs appeared in many donors.

The sequence was obtained from a female donor in good health and CMV-seronegative. The genes are TRBV9 and TRBJ1-3; maybe TRBD1 (5 bases). The material sequenced was PBMCs. The CDR3 spells CASSVDSSGNTIYF. The CDR3 DNA sequence: TGTGCCAGCAGCGTCGACAGCTCTGGAAACACCATATATTTT.